This paragraph reports one T cell receptor beta chain. The antigen remains undetermined. The data were taken from a study of T cell responses to AZD1222 COVID-19 vaccine. Study observations and caveats: Close to half of spike-specific TCRs reportedly recognize unmutated variant regions. Recipients of two AZD1222 doses showed rising Spike-specific TCR breadth and depth. Among the donors, most were white British and more were female, and clonal diversity was possibly underestimated. Repertoire samples came only from after the peak T cell response.

This CDR3 is built from 17 residues. The V end lost 3 bases, the J end lost 2 bases, and 17 bases lay between the germline ends. From germline, CDR1 is SGHRS and CDR2 YFSETQ. Assay used: immunoSEQ multiplex PCR; TCRdb lists only in-frame clones, some missing. The table includes just under 90,000 clones, approximately 85% detected once. The chain combines TRBV5-1 with TRBJ2-2; the D gene is possibly TRBD1 (5 bases). The receptor's source is an adult in good health. Sequenced material: peripheral blood, taken on day 0 of AZD1222 vaccination. This CDR3 reads CASSYRPETANTGELFF. The CDR3 coding sequence is TGCGCCAGCAGCTACCGCCCGGAGACAGCTAACACCGGGGAGCTGTTTTTT.